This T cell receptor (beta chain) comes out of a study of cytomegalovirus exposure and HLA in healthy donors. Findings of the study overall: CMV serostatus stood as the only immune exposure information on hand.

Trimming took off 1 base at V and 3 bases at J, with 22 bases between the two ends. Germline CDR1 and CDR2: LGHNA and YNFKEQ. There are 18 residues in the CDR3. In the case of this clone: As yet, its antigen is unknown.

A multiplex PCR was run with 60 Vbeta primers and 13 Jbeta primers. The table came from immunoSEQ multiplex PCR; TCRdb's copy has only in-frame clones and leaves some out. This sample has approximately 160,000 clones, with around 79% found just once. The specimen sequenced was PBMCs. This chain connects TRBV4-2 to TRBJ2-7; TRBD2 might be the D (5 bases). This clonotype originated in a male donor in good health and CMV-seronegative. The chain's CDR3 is CASSQVLSPLRGIYEQYF. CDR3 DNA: TGTGCCAGCAGCCAAGTACTCTCCCCACTCAGAGGGATCTACGAGCAGTACTTC.